This passage covers 9 T cell receptor beta chains from one sample sequenced in a study of T cell responses to AZD1222 COVID-19 vaccine. Only in-frame clones appear in the TCRdb table, and some are missing; sequencing was by immunoSEQ multiplex PCR. This table has about 34,000 clones, 75% to 85% appearing once. The sequenced sample was peripheral blood, obtained 28 days after the second AZD1222 dose. The origin of the receptors is an adult who received the AZD1222 COVID-19 vaccine.

The gene calls are TRBV6-1 and TRBJ2-7; D possibly corresponds to TRBD1 (5 bases). Per germline, CDR1 MNHNS and CDR2 SASEGT. Trimming stripped 2 bases from V and 2 bases from J, with 16 bases between. The CDR3 length is 16 residues. The CDR3 DNA reads TGTGCCAGCAGTGAATTAGGCCAGGGCTACACCTACGAGCAGTACGTC. Its protein is CASSELGQGYTYEQYV.

The rearrangement joins TRBV6-5 to TRBJ1-1; D is perhaps TRBD1 (6 bases). The CDR3 is 15 amino acids. V was trimmed by 6 bases and J by 0 bases, leaving 14 bases between them. Per germline, CDR1 MNHEY and CDR2 SVGAGI. The CDR3 region is CASRLTGSMNTEAFF. DNA for the CDR3: TGTGCCAGCAGACTAACAGGGAGCATGAACACTGAAGCTTTCTTT.

The CDR3 DNA sequence: TGCGCCAGCAGCTTGGACCCAGGGGGTGGTGTCACAGATACGCAGTATTTT. Translated, it gives CASSLDPGGGVTDTQYF. V and J are TRBV5-1 and TRBJ2-3; 7 positions match TRBD1. V gave up 0 bases and J gave up 2 bases; unmatched junction bases: 9. The length of the CDR3 is 17 residues. CDR1 and CDR2 from the germline V gene are SGHRS and YFSETQ.

This clone was recorded once. The chain joins TRBV11-2 to TRBJ2-3; perhaps TRBD2 as D (6 bases). CDR3 size: 17 residues. V was clipped by 4 bases and J by 2 bases, with 19 bases between them. Germline CDR1 reads SGHAT; CDR2 reads FQNNGV. The CDR3, as DNA: TGTGCCAGCAGCTCTAGCGCCCTTGGAGGACTCACAGATACGCAGTATTTT. Protein sequence: CASSSSALGGLTDTQYF. The full variable domain, rest sourced from reference TRBV11-2 and TRBJ2-3, is EAGVAQSPRYKIIEKRQSVAFWCNPISGHATLYWYQQILGQGPKLLIQFQNNGVVDDSQLPKDRFSAERLKGVDSTLKIQPAKLEDSAVYLCASSSSALGGLTDTQYFGPGTRLTVL.

The chain joins TRBV12-3 or TRBV12-4 to TRBJ2-1; 7 bases are a match to TRBD2. The V segment lost 2 bases and the J segment 7 bases; nucleotides outside the gene matches: 2. The CDR3 is 13 amino acids. The CDR3, as DNA: TGTGCCAGCAGTTTATGGGAGGGAAATGAGCAGTTCTTC. Residues: CASSLWEGNEQFF.

This clone counts as medium-sized. The V and J genes are TRBV27 and TRBJ2-6, with unresolved D. The CDR3 contains 15 residues. Germline-derived CDR1 and CDR2 are MNHEY and SMNVEV (reference sequence). The V gene lost 2 bases and the J gene lost 0 bases, with 5 bases spanning the gap. The CDR3 bases are TGTGCCAGCAGTTTAAAAGCCTCTGGGGCCAACGTCCTGACTTTC. It encodes CASSLKASGANVLTF.

To note about this clone: Other DNA sequences in the sample encode the same CDR3. This chain connects TRBV19 to TRBJ2-3; TRBD2 might be the D (6 bases). Germline V gives CDR1 LNHDA, CDR2 SQIVND (reference sequence). This CDR3 spans 14 amino acids. The V gene lost 3 bases and the J gene lost 1 base, with 8 bases spanning the gap. CDR3 coding DNA: TGTGCCAGTAGTATCTTAGCGGGCACAGATACGCAGTATTTT. It yields the protein CASSILAGTDTQYF.

The chain is built from TRBV11-3 and TRBJ2-2, with TRBD1 matching 10 bases. V lost 5 bases to trimming and J lost 4 bases; unmatched junction nucleotides: 7. The CDR3 totals 16 residues. Germline lookup yields CDR1 SGHNT and CDR2 YENEEA. As DNA, the CDR3 is TGTGCCAGCAGCCGAGACAGGGGGCCGAGCACCGGGGAGCTGTTTTTT. It codes for CASSRDRGPSTGELFF.

The chain links TRBV29-1 to TRBJ2-3; tentative D call: TRBD1 (5 bases). Germline CDR1 is SQVTM and CDR2 is ANQGSEA. With 6 bases removed from V and 3 bases from J, the gap between germline ends came to 10 bases. CDR3 length equals 12 residues. CDR3 loop: CSVDSQTDTQYF. In nucleotides, the CDR3 is TGCAGCGTAGACAGCCAAACAGATACGCAGTATTTT.